This record covers a single T cell receptor (beta chain). The sample is drawn from a study of blood T cells in healthy people across ages. Primed by a sample-barcoded 5' primer and a J-beta primer mix, a second PCR proceeded for 7 to 11 cycles. Every sample gave at least 3 million paired-end reads containing CDR3. MiXCR was run by TCRdb on the 5' RACE reads, yielding one entry per CDR3 protein. The table records around 650,000 distinct CDR3 sequences, 40% to 50% of them present only once. The clonotype comes from a man at least 80 years old in good health. Specimen: blood.

The CDR3 DNA reads as TGTGCCAGCAGCCAAGTCGGGACTAGCGGGGTGAATGAGCAGTTCTTC. Translation gives CASSQVGTSGVNEQFF. This chain uses TRBV4-2 with TRBJ2-1, with TRBD2 matching 13 bases. Germline CDR1 reads LGHNA; CDR2 reads YNFKEQ. With 1 base clipped from V and 7 bases from J, the junction kept 4 bases outside the gene matches. The length of the CDR3 is 16 residues.